Listed below are T cell receptor beta chains from one sample, sequenced in a study of cytomegalovirus exposure and HLA in healthy donors. Sequencing was performed with immunoSEQ multiplex PCR; in TCRdb, only in-frame clones are kept and a portion is missing. The table includes around 160,000 clones, 70% to 80% detected once. Sequencing used PBMCs. The source is a man aged 18 to 30 in good health and CMV-seropositive. Each CDR3 is given with its conserved first and last residue. A D gene is named only where the DNA matches it firmly. The size of a clone is reported for some rows only, either as once, few or many, or as a class for expanded clones.

v_call: TRBV5-6
j_call: TRBJ2-3
d_call: TRBD2
clone_size: -
cdr3_nt: TGTGCCAGCAGCCCTACTAGCGCCGGAGGATCGGATACGCAGTATTTT
cdr3_aa: CASSPTSAGGSDTQYF

v_call: TRBV29-1
j_call: TRBJ2-7
d_call: TRBD2
clone_size: once
cdr3_nt: TGCAGCGTTGAGGTGGGACTAGCAGCCGAGCAGTACTTC
cdr3_aa: CSVEVGLAAEQYF

v_call: TRBV15
j_call: TRBJ1-2
d_call: TRBD1
clone_size: -
cdr3_nt: TGTGCCACCAGCACCCATGGACAGGGACGGTTTGGCTACACCTTC
cdr3_aa: CATSTHGQGRFGYTF

v_call: TRBV2
j_call: TRBJ1-4
d_call: TRBD1
clone_size: -
cdr3_nt: TGTGCCAGCCTTTCAACAGGGGTGAGAGAAAAACTGTTTTTT
cdr3_aa: CASLSTGVREKLFF

v_call: TRBV5-1
j_call: TRBJ2-1
d_call: TRBD2
clone_size: -
cdr3_nt: TGCGCCAGCAGCTTTCTAGCGGAGATTAATGAGCAGTTCTTC
cdr3_aa: CASSFLAEINEQFF

v_call: TRBV5-1
j_call: TRBJ2-3
d_call: -
clone_size: -
cdr3_nt: TGCGCCAGCAGTATAGGACAGAGCACAGATACGCAGTATTTT
cdr3_aa: CASSIGQSTDTQYF

v_call: TRBV6-5
j_call: TRBJ2-1
d_call: TRBD1
clone_size: -
cdr3_nt: TGTGCCAGCAGCCCCGGGACAGGGGTTTACAATGAGCAGTTCTTC
cdr3_aa: CASSPGTGVYNEQFF

v_call: TRBV7-9
j_call: TRBJ1-2
d_call: -
clone_size: -
cdr3_nt: TGTGCCAGCAGCTTAAAGGAGACAGTCTATGGCTACACCTTC
cdr3_aa: CASSLKETVYGYTF

v_call: TRBV27
j_call: TRBJ2-3
d_call: -
clone_size: -
cdr3_nt: TGTGCCAGCAGTGGGGGGCAGGGGGGGACTAGTAAATTCACAGATACGCAGTATTTT
cdr3_aa: CASSGGQGGTSKFTDTQYF

v_call: TRBV4-1
j_call: TRBJ1-3
d_call: -
clone_size: -
cdr3_nt: TGCGCCAGCAGCCAAGGGCGGGATACTGGAAACACCATATATTTT
cdr3_aa: CASSQGRDTGNTIYF

v_call: TRBV10-2
j_call: TRBJ2-1
d_call: -
clone_size: -
cdr3_nt: TGCGCCAGCAGTGAGTCGACCGATACTAGTGGCGACACCTTCTACAATGAGCAGTTCTTC
cdr3_aa: CASSESTDTSGDTFYNEQFF

v_call: TRBV12-5
j_call: TRBJ2-3
d_call: -
clone_size: -
cdr3_nt: TGTGCTAGTGGTTTGGCCGGGGGTGATACGCAGTATTTT
cdr3_aa: CASGLAGGDTQYF

v_call: TRBV28
j_call: TRBJ1-2
d_call: -
clone_size: few
cdr3_nt: TGTGCCAGCAGATGGCCCCTCTGGGCAGGATCGGATTATGGCTACACCTTC
cdr3_aa: CASRWPLWAGSDYGYTF

v_call: TRBV5-1
j_call: TRBJ2-1
d_call: TRBD2
clone_size: once
cdr3_nt: TGCGCCAGCAGCTCTCCTAAACTAGCGGGGTTGCAGTTCTTC
cdr3_aa: CASSSPKLAGLQFF

v_call: TRBV15
j_call: TRBJ2-7
d_call: TRBD2
clone_size: once
cdr3_nt: TGTGCCACCAGCAGGGCCGGGACTAGTCGGAACGAGCAGTACTTC
cdr3_aa: CATSRAGTSRNEQYF

v_call: TRBV13
j_call: TRBJ1-1
d_call: -
clone_size: -
cdr3_nt: TGTGCCAGCAGCTACCCTTCCGGAGTGGATTTTTCGTTTCGCGGTGAAGCTTTCTTT
cdr3_aa: CASSYPSGVDFSFRGEAFF

v_call: TRBV28
j_call: TRBJ2-5
d_call: TRBD1
clone_size: few
cdr3_nt: TGTGCCAGCAGTAAGGGACAGCAAGAGACCCAGTACTTC
cdr3_aa: CASSKGQQETQYF

v_call: TRBV9
j_call: TRBJ2-7
d_call: -
clone_size: few
cdr3_nt: TGTGCCAGCAGCGTAGGGAGCGGACCCTCCTACGAGCAGTACTTC
cdr3_aa: CASSVGSGPSYEQYF

v_call: TRBV27
j_call: TRBJ1-5
d_call: -
clone_size: -
cdr3_nt: TGTGCCAGCAGCGCATTCCTGTGGAGTCAGCCCCAGCATTTT
cdr3_aa: CASSAFLWSQPQHF

v_call: TRBV7-2
j_call: TRBJ2-5
d_call: TRBD2
clone_size: -
cdr3_nt: TGTGCCAGCAGCGGGACTAGCGGGCGGGTTGAAGAGACCCAGTACTTC
cdr3_aa: CASSGTSGRVEETQYF

v_call: TRBV28
j_call: TRBJ2-7
d_call: TRBD2
clone_size: -
cdr3_nt: TGTGCCAGCCTCTCTAGCGGGATCTACGAGCAGTACTTC
cdr3_aa: CASLSSGIYEQYF

v_call: TRBV27
j_call: TRBJ2-3
d_call: -
clone_size: -
cdr3_nt: TGTGCCAGCGCGGGCGGATATAACACAGATACGCAGTATTTT
cdr3_aa: CASAGGYNTDTQYF

v_call: TRBV19
j_call: TRBJ1-2
d_call: -
clone_size: -
cdr3_nt: TGTGCCAGTAGTTGGGGGCGGATGGATAACTATGGCTACACCTTC
cdr3_aa: CASSWGRMDNYGYTF

v_call: TRBV19
j_call: TRBJ1-2
d_call: TRBD1
clone_size: once
cdr3_nt: TGTGCCAGTAGCTCACCTTATGGGACAGACCAATATGGCTACACCTTC
cdr3_aa: CASSSPYGTDQYGYTF

v_call: TRBV10-1
j_call: TRBJ1-2
d_call: -
clone_size: -
cdr3_nt: TGCGCCAGCAGGGGGAAGGGGGAATCCCACTATGGCTACACCTTC
cdr3_aa: CASRGKGESHYGYTF

v_call: TRBV19
j_call: TRBJ1-1
d_call: -
clone_size: -
cdr3_nt: TGTGCCAGTAAGGCGGCTGAAGCTTTCTTT
cdr3_aa: CASKAAEAFF

v_call: TRBV7-9
j_call: TRBJ2-3
d_call: TRBD1
clone_size: -
cdr3_nt: TGTGCCAGCAGTAACACAGGGGACACAGATACGCAGTATTTT
cdr3_aa: CASSNTGDTDTQYF

v_call: TRBV6-5
j_call: TRBJ1-1
d_call: TRBD1
clone_size: few
cdr3_nt: TGTGCCAGCAGTCAAACCGGGACAGGGGGCACTGAAGCTTTCTTT
cdr3_aa: CASSQTGTGGTEAFF

v_call: TRBV25-1
j_call: TRBJ2-7
d_call: -
clone_size: -
cdr3_nt: TGTGCCAGCAGTGAAGGACTTCGACCCTACGAGCAGTACTTC
cdr3_aa: CASSEGLRPYEQYF

v_call: TRBV5-6
j_call: TRBJ1-5
d_call: TRBD1
clone_size: -
cdr3_nt: TGTGCCAGCAGCCCAGGGACAGGTGCAAATCAGCCCCAGCATTTT
cdr3_aa: CASSPGTGANQPQHF

v_call: TRBV2
j_call: TRBJ1-5
d_call: TRBD1
clone_size: once
cdr3_nt: TGTGCCAGCAGGGAGACAGGGAATCAGCCCCAGCATTTT
cdr3_aa: CASRETGNQPQHF

v_call: TRBV27
j_call: TRBJ2-3
d_call: -
clone_size: -
cdr3_nt: TGTGCCAGCAGTTTAGGGGTACTAGTCCCCACAGATACGCAGTATTTT
cdr3_aa: CASSLGVLVPTDTQYF

v_call: TRBV11-2
j_call: TRBJ2-4
d_call: TRBD2
clone_size: -
cdr3_nt: TGTGCCAGCAGCTTAGATCCCGGAACTGGGGGGGACTTAGCCAAAAACATTCAGTACTTC
cdr3_aa: CASSLDPGTGGDLAKNIQYF

v_call: TRBV18
j_call: TRBJ2-7
d_call: TRBD1
clone_size: -
cdr3_nt: TGTGCCAGCTCGCAAAAGACAGGGCCTCCCTACGAGCAGTACTTC
cdr3_aa: CASSQKTGPPYEQYF

v_call: TRBV27
j_call: TRBJ2-5
d_call: -
clone_size: -
cdr3_nt: TGTGCCAGCAGTTTAGATTCGGGACAAGAGACCCGGTACTTC
cdr3_aa: CASSLDSGQETRYF

v_call: TRBV19
j_call: TRBJ2-1
d_call: TRBD1
clone_size: -
cdr3_nt: TGTGCCAGTAGCCCGACAGGGGGCTACAATGAGCAGTTCTTC
cdr3_aa: CASSPTGGYNEQFF

v_call: TRBV13
j_call: TRBJ2-1
d_call: -
clone_size: -
cdr3_nt: TGTGCCAGCAGCCAGAATAGCATGCTCTCCTACAATGAGCAGTTCTTC
cdr3_aa: CASSQNSMLSYNEQFF

v_call: TRBV7-6
j_call: TRBJ2-3
d_call: TRBD2
clone_size: -
cdr3_nt: TGTGCCAGCAGCCACCCCGGGCGGGCTAGCGGTGAAGCTAGCACAGATACGCAGTATTTT
cdr3_aa: CASSHPGRASGEASTDTQYF

v_call: TRBV18
j_call: TRBJ2-3
d_call: -
clone_size: once
cdr3_nt: TGTGCCAGCTCACCACCTGTCGGTCTTAGGGGCGGAAGCACAGATACGCAGTATTTT
cdr3_aa: CASSPPVGLRGGSTDTQYF

v_call: TRBV4-1
j_call: TRBJ2-2
d_call: TRBD1
clone_size: -
cdr3_nt: TGCGCCAGCAGCCAACGGGACAGGGGTCGGTCCGGGGAGCTGTTTTTT
cdr3_aa: CASSQRDRGRSGELFF

v_call: TRBV9
j_call: TRBJ1-2
d_call: -
clone_size: -
cdr3_nt: TGTGCCAGCAGCGTAGGTTGGACAGCCGTTCACTATGGCTACACCTTC
cdr3_aa: CASSVGWTAVHYGYTF

v_call: TRBV7-9
j_call: TRBJ2-3
d_call: -
clone_size: -
cdr3_nt: TGTGCCAGCAGCTTCAGGGGCCGCCTTTCGGATACGCAGTATTTT
cdr3_aa: CASSFRGRLSDTQYF

v_call: TRBV6-6
j_call: TRBJ2-1
d_call: TRBD2
clone_size: -
cdr3_nt: TGTGCCAGCAGTTGGAGACTAGCGGGAGCGTCCAATGAGCAGTTCTTC
cdr3_aa: CASSWRLAGASNEQFF

v_call: TRBV19
j_call: TRBJ1-1
d_call: -
clone_size: -
cdr3_nt: TGTGCCAGTAGTATTGGGTTGGGCACCAAGAACACTGAAGCTTTCTTT
cdr3_aa: CASSIGLGTKNTEAFF

v_call: TRBV11-2
j_call: TRBJ1-1
d_call: -
clone_size: -
cdr3_nt: TGTGCCAGCAGCGGAAGAGGTCTGAACACTGAAGCTTTCTTT
cdr3_aa: CASSGRGLNTEAFF

v_call: TRBV6-6
j_call: TRBJ1-6
d_call: -
clone_size: -
cdr3_nt: TGTGCCAGCAGCCGCGCTTCGGATTCACCCCTCCACTTT
cdr3_aa: CASSRASDSPLHF

v_call: TRBV13
j_call: TRBJ2-5
d_call: TRBD1
clone_size: few
cdr3_nt: TGTGCCAGCAGCTTAGGTGACAGGGGAGTGACCCAGTACTTC
cdr3_aa: CASSLGDRGVTQYF

v_call: TRBV7-9
j_call: TRBJ2-3
d_call: -
clone_size: -
cdr3_nt: TGTGCCAGCAGCTTAGGCTCGGGGGTCACAGATACGCAGTATTTT
cdr3_aa: CASSLGSGVTDTQYF

v_call: TRBV30
j_call: TRBJ1-4
d_call: -
clone_size: once
cdr3_nt: TGTGCCTGGAGATTCCGGGGGGCCGGGTCAATTGGTAATGAAAAACTGTTTTTT
cdr3_aa: CAWRFRGAGSIGNEKLFF

v_call: TRBV27
j_call: TRBJ2-3
d_call: TRBD2
clone_size: -
cdr3_nt: TGTGCCAGCAGTCCGATTCTACTAGCGGGAGTAGGAGATACGCAGTATTTT
cdr3_aa: CASSPILLAGVGDTQYF

v_call: TRBV7-2
j_call: TRBJ2-5
d_call: -
clone_size: -
cdr3_nt: TGTGCCAGCAGCTTAACTAGTGGGGGGGCGAGAGAGACCCAGTACTTC
cdr3_aa: CASSLTSGGARETQYF

v_call: TRBV5-6
j_call: TRBJ1-2
d_call: -
clone_size: -
cdr3_nt: TGTGCCAGCAGCCCGAACCCAGGCCACGGCTACACCTTC
cdr3_aa: CASSPNPGHGYTF

v_call: TRBV4-1
j_call: TRBJ2-7
d_call: -
clone_size: few
cdr3_nt: TGCGCCAGCAGCCAAGTATCTTCGCCTCGCTACGAGCAGTACTTC
cdr3_aa: CASSQVSSPRYEQYF

v_call: TRBV19
j_call: TRBJ2-1
d_call: TRBD2
clone_size: -
cdr3_nt: TGTGCCAGTAATACGCTAGCGGGAGGTCCCTACGGTTACAATGAGCAGTTCTTC
cdr3_aa: CASNTLAGGPYGYNEQFF

v_call: TRBV28
j_call: TRBJ1-3
d_call: -
clone_size: -
cdr3_nt: TGTGCCAGCAGTTACAACAGGGAATGGTCTGGAAACACCATATATTTT
cdr3_aa: CASSYNREWSGNTIYF